This T cell receptor (beta chain) was captured by sequencing in a study of blood T cell repertoires in COVID-19. Across the whole study: Nucleic acid was either cDNA or gDNA, and it came from T cells, B-cell-depleted T cells, or PBMCs.

This CDR3 contains 13 residues. V lost 0 bases and J lost 8, with 10 bases in between. The germline CDR1 and CDR2 sequences are LGHDT and YNNKEL (reference sequence). Original data processing: Cell counts per sample came from amplifying reference gene primers. Profiling relied on immunoSEQ multiplex PCR, and the TCRdb table lists in-frame clones only, not all of them. V and J calls and clone size are those listed in that table; D and trimming were worked out from the DNA. The data show under 200,000 clones, around 87% seen once. What was sequenced was peripheral blood. This chain connects TRBV3-1 (or the pseudogene TRBV3-2) to TRBJ1-2; D is uncertain. The origin of this receptor is a man aged 35 to 55 with active or convalescent COVID-19. The CDR3 DNA reads TGTGCCAGCAGCCAAGAGGTTGGCCGAGGCTACACCTTC. The encoded protein is CASSQEVGRGYTF.